This T cell receptor beta chain is drawn from a study of blood T cell repertoires in COVID-19. Study-level information: The United States, Italy and Spain were the sources of the acute and convalescent COVID-19 samples.

Data came from immunoSEQ multiplex PCR; TCRdb stores just in-frame clones and leaves some out. The sample consists of 60,000 to 95,000 clones, around 67% of them appearing once. This CDR3 region has 15 residues. Trimming removed 4 bases at V and 1 base at J, with 13 bases between. CDR1 is SGHNT, CDR2 YENEEA, per germline. The rearrangement uses TRBV11-3 and TRBJ1-1, with D maybe TRBD1 (6 bases). Sequencing input: peripheral blood. The sequence came from a human donor with acute or convalescent COVID-19. The donor label of this sample is uncertain. CDR3 nucleotide sequence: TGTGCCAGCAGCTCTCGACAGGCCTCGAACACTGAAGCTTTCTTT. Translation: CASSSRQASNTEAFF. Full variable domain (outside the CDR3, taken from reference TRBV11-3 and TRBJ1-1): EAGVVQSPRYKIIEKKQPVAFWCNPISGHNTLYWYLQNLGQGPELLIRYENEEAVDDSQLPKDRFSAERLKGVDSTLKIQPAELGDSAVYLCASSSRQASNTEAFFGQGTRLTVV.